This T cell receptor beta chain was sequenced in a study of T cell responses to AZD1222 COVID-19 vaccine. Clones were sequenced by immunoSEQ multiplex PCR, and TCRdb holds only the in-frame ones, with some missing. The sample holds tens of thousands of clones, roughly nine tenths seen once. CDR1 is LGHDT, CDR2 YNNKEL, per germline (reference sequence). The V end lost 4 bases, the J end lost 5 bases, and 14 bases lay between the germline ends. The CDR3 has 14 residues. The clonotype comes from an adult in good health. The gene calls are TRBV3-1 (or the pseudogene TRBV3-2) and TRBJ1-1; weak D call: TRBD1 (5 bases). The sequencing here drew on peripheral blood, taken on day 0 of AZD1222 vaccination. CDR3 coding DNA: TGTGCCAGCAGCCCCCAGGGTAGGCGGACTGAAGCTTTCTTT. This translates into CASSPQGRRTEAFF.